This T cell receptor (beta chain) was observed in a study of blood T cell repertoires in COVID-19. About the research overall: Sites across the United States, Italy and Spain contributed samples from acute and convalescent COVID-19. PBMCs, B-cell-depleted T cells, or T cells were the source of the cDNA or gDNA that made up the material.

The authors' processing: Cell counts per sample came from amplifying reference gene primers. Only in-frame clones appear in the TCRdb table, and some are missing; sequencing was by immunoSEQ multiplex PCR. The V and J calls and clone size are taken from that table; D and trimming were inferred from the DNA. The repertoire holds a few hundred thousand clones, with roughly 92% as singletons. V was pared by 5 bases and J by 1 base, with 11 bases of the junction left unmatched. This CDR3 is 16 amino acids long. In germline, CDR1 is SGHRS, CDR2 YFSETQ. Individuals drawn from around 25 US areas were roughly 18 to 95 years old.

The V gene is TRBV5-1, the J gene TRBJ1-2; 7 bases fit TRBD1. This TCR was sampled from a woman aged 40 to 49 who had been exposed to COVID-19. Material for sequencing was PBMCs or T cells enriched from blood (not recorded which). CDR3 in DNA: TGCGCCAGCAGTCAGAACAGGGGAAAGGATAACTATGGCTACACCTTC. It encodes CASSQNRGKDNYGYTF.